The clone carrying this T cell receptor (beta chain) has a handful of counts. Its antigen is still unknown. The data are from a study of T cells in localized non-small cell lung cancer. Study results and limitations: It was uninvolved adjacent lung that showed the highest T cell clonality, exceeding tumor. Higher blood T cell density tracked longer overall survival.

The CDR3 runs 14 residues. The germline V gene has CDR1 SGHVS and CDR2 FQNEAQ. The V end lost 1 base, the J end lost 4 bases, and 10 bases lay between the germline ends. Repertoires were generated with immunoSEQ multiplex PCR, while TCRdb's copy carries only in-frame clones and drops some. In the table there are roughly 30,000 clones, about 88% of which are singletons. The receptor was derived from a female donor at least 60 years old with stage III squamous cell lung carcinoma. Sequencing used peripheral blood, obtained before any cancer treatment. The rearrangement joins TRBV7-8 to TRBJ1-2; D uncertain. CDR3 in amino acids: CASSLDTPPYGYTF. In DNA form, the CDR3 reads TGTGCCAGCAGCTTAGACACTCCACCCTATGGCTACACCTTC.